Reported below is one TCR beta chain. Its antigen is unknown. This specimen comes from a study of cytomegalovirus exposure and HLA in healthy donors. The study's findings and limits: Many donors shared some public TCRs, even though most TCR sequences were rare. No immune exposure information besides CMV serostatus was available.

Use of 60 Vbeta and 13 Jbeta primers characterized the PCR. The method was immunoSEQ multiplex PCR; TCRdb's version includes in-frame clones alone and lacks a portion of them. The data contain some 170,000 clones, roughly 77% of them seen just once; the ten biggest clones take up roughly 2%. CDR1 and CDR2 from the germline V gene are SGHAT and FQNNGV. The trim removed 5 bases at V and 4 bases at J, leaving 5 bases unmatched. CDR3 length: 14 amino acids. Sequences were obtained from PBMCs. The clonotype was recovered from a woman aged 18-30 years in good health and CMV-seronegative. This chain joins TRBV11-2 and TRBJ1-1; 9 nucleotides line up with TRBD1. This CDR3 reads CASSLGTGLTEAFF. CDR3 DNA sequence: TGTGCCAGCAGCCTGGGGACAGGGCTCACTGAAGCTTTCTTT.